This TCR beta chain emerged from a study of monozygotic twins with inflammatory bowel disease (dated by TCRdb to about 2019). In terms of the full investigation: The full study comprised some 30 monozygotic twin pairs: nine German pairs (four IBD-concordant, five IBD-discordant) and 19 IBD-discordant Danish pairs. The search for disease-associated traits relied mainly on comparing IBD patients with their genetically identical healthy co-twins within discordant pairs. Each individual had, on average, about 151 000 unique TCRalpha sequences and 181 000 unique TCRbeta sequences available for analysis. Overall results and qualifications from the work: Repertoire similarity did not differ between concordant and discordant twins, which could be due to limited statistical power. Because patients were on differing immunosuppressive treatments, the repertoires may have picked up extra background noise and inter-individual variability. IBD patients had lower TCRbeta repertoire diversity, measured by the inverse Simpson index, than their healthy co-twins. No single strong signal or clonotype linked to IBD turned up in the results, so the idea that one exists was not supported. Different T cell subtypes could not be distinguished in the analysis. Compared with healthy twins, IBD patients had fewer clonotypes in common with other individuals, a difference most pronounced in patients showing signs of disease activity.

The CDR3 runs 16 amino acids, cysteine and phenylalanine included. No DNA is listed. Reading the germline V gene (reference sequence) gives CDR1 SEHNR and CDR2 FQNEAQ. The library came from 5' RACE. Preparation of each TCR library used approximately 4,000 ng of total RNA. cDNA was synthesized with SMARTScribe reverse transcriptase in eight separate reactions per sample. During cDNA synthesis, template switching was used to introduce unique molecular identifiers that contained a 6-nucleotide sample barcode. TCRalpha and TCRbeta cDNA was amplified by two nested PCRs of 16 and 9 cycles, with bead purification after each PCR. Before amplification, the cDNA was treated with uracil DNA-glycosylase and purified using the QIAquick PCR purification kit. The second PCR added Illumina TruSeq-compatible adapters along with sample-specific barcodes. TapeStation and Qubit were used to check library quality and concentration, and 5 ng of each library was pooled. The pooled libraries were sequenced with 2 x 100 bp reads and custom sequencing primers on an Illumina HiSeq2500 single-index Rapid Run. In the source study's methods: MiGEC version 1.2.6 was used for UMI-based consensus assembly, which corrected PCR and sequencing errors. MiXCR version 2.1.1 was used for V(D)J alignment, clonotype assembly and CDR3 extraction. To normalise gene usage, clonotype sharing and MAIT/NKT TCR abundance, the top 1000, 10 000 and 20 000 clonotypes in each sample were analysed. After downsampling to 27 000 UMIs, diversity was calculated as the inverse Simpson index using the vegan R package. Paired Mann-Whitney U tests were applied to discordant twin pairs, and Benjamini-Hochberg correction was used for multiple testing. Reads reprocessed by TCRdb are summarized as one entry per CDR3 protein sequence, and DNA is absent. The V and J calls and clone size are TCRdb's, not the authors'. The sample table holds about 210,000 distinct CDR3 sequences. The top ten hold less than 2% of the sample.

A roughly 2.5 ml peripheral blood sample was drawn into PAXgene tubes per donor and stored at -80°C. Total RNA was isolated from whole blood with the PAXgene blood miRNA kit on an automated QIAcube, without T cell sorting. Peripheral blood from monozygotic twin pairs concordant or discordant for inflammatory bowel disease was subjected to deep TCRalpha and TCRbeta repertoire profiling with unique molecular barcoding. Smoking habits were recorded for all twin pairs, and each individual was classified as a current, former or never smoker. A remark on this clonotype: Its antigen remains undetermined.

This clonotype originated in a human donor with ulcerative colitis or Crohn's disease, or a healthy co-twin of an affected twin (not recorded which). The chain uses TRBV7-9 and TRBJ1-5; the TCRdb D gene call, TRBD1, has no DNA to confirm it. Sequenced: blood. The CDR3 protein sequence reads: CASSDTRTGMRQPQHF.